This T cell receptor (beta chain) is drawn from a study of shared clonotypes between healthy human individuals. Broader study findings: Compared with clonotypes that all four donors shared, non-shared clonotypes had lower generation probabilities.

Trimming removed 7 bases from V and 8 bases from J; junction bases left unmatched: 4. The CDR3 has 12 amino acids. The V gene's germline CDR1 is SGHNT and CDR2 YYREEE (reference sequence). In the case of this clone: The antigen is not known.

This table comes from immunoSEQ multiplex PCR, and its TCRdb copy is limited to in-frame clones, with some not included. In the table there are approximately 2.3 million clones, 80% to 95% of which are singletons. Material: naive CD4+ T cells from PBMCs. Documented subset: CD45RA+ positively selected. The clonotype was recovered from a man aged 18 to 30 in good health. Some clones in this sample may be carry-over from other donors' samples. The rearrangement uses TRBV5-4 and TRBJ2-2; 8 nucleotides line up with TRBD2. CDR3 DNA: TGTGCCAGCCGGCGGGAGGCTGGGGAGCTGTTTTTT. Amino acids: CASRREAGELFF.